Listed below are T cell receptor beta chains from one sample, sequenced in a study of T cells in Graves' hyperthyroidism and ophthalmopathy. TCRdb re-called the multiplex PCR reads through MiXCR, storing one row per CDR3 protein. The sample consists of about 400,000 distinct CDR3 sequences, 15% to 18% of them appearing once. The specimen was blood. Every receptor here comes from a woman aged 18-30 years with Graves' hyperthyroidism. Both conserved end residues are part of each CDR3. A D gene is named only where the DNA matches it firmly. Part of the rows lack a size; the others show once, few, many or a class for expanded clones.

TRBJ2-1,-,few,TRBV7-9,TGTGCCAGCAGCCCCCGTAGGGGGAAGGAAGCGGGCTCCTACAATGAGCAGTTCTTC,CASSPRRGKEAGSYNEQFF
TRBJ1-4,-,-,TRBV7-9,TGTGCCAGCAGGCCGGGAGTTAATGAAAAACTGTTTTTT,CASRPGVNEKLFF
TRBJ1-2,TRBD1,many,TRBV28,TGTGCCACCGGGACAGCGTCATATGGCTACACCTTC,CATGTASYGYTF
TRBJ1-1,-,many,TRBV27,TGTGCCAGCAGCAGCACGGAGAACACTGAAGCTTTCTTT,CASSSTENTEAFF
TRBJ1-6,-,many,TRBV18,TGTGCCAGCTCACCACCGGCCCAAATGGGTTCACCCCTCCACTTT,CASSPPAQMGSPLHF
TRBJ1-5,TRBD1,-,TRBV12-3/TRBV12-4,TGTGCCAGCACCCTGGGACAGTCTTATCAGCCCCAGCATTTT,CASTLGQSYQPQHF
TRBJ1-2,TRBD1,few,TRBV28,TGTGCCAGCAGTCCCCCCTGGGGACAGGGGGGTGGCTACACCTTC,CASSPPWGQGGGYTF
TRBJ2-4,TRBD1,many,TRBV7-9,TGTGCCAGCAGGTTCTACACCGGGACAGGGAGAGGGGCCAAAAACATTCAGTACTTC,CASRFYTGTGRGAKNIQYF
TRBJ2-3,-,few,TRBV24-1,TGTGCCACCAGTGGGGGCACAAAGCGCACAGATACGCAGTATTTT,CATSGGTKRTDTQYF
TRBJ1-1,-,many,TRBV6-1,TGTGCCAGCATTTTACAGGGGAACACTGAAGCTTTCTTT,CASILQGNTEAFF
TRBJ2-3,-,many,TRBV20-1,TGCAGTGCTAGGGGTAGAGGCACAGATACGCAGTATTTT,CSARGRGTDTQYF
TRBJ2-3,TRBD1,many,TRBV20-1,TGCAGTGCTATCACCGGGACAGGGACAGATACGCAGTATTTT,CSAITGTGTDTQYF
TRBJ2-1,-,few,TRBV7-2,TGTGCCAGCAGCCCGACTGGCTCCTACAATGAGCAGTTCTTC,CASSPTGSYNEQFF